A selection of T cell receptor beta chains follows, all from one sample in a study of cytomegalovirus exposure and HLA in healthy donors. Method: immunoSEQ multiplex PCR; TCRdb's copy keeps in-frame clones and lacks some. This sample has about 120,000 clones, with around 85% found just once. The sample taken for sequencing was PBMCs. These receptors all come from a woman in her twenties or thirties in good health and CMV-seronegative. CDR3s include the opening cysteine and the closing phenylalanine or tryptophan. The D gene is left open where the match is weak. Clone size is stated in some rows and not others, as once, few, many or a class when expanded.

cdr3_nt | cdr3_aa | d_call | v_call | clone_size | j_call
TGTGCCAGCAGTGAACTAGCGGGGGGGCAAGAGACCCAGTACTTC | CASSELAGGQETQYF | TRBD2 | TRBV6-1 | few | TRBJ2-5
TGTGCCACCGTTTTAGGGGGCTCCTACAATGAGCAGTTCTTC | CATVLGGSYNEQFF | . | TRBV6-5 | . | TRBJ2-1
TGTGCCAGCAGCAACGACAGGAACTATGGCTACACCTTC | CASSNDRNYGYTF | . | TRBV6-6 | few | TRBJ1-2
TGTGCCAGCAGAGTGGACAGCCTAGCTAACTATGGCTACACCTTC | CASRVDSLANYGYTF | . | TRBV6-5 | . | TRBJ1-2
TGTGCCAGCAGCACCCGGGGACAGGGGTACAATGAGCAGTTCTTC | CASSTRGQGYNEQFF | TRBD1 | TRBV5-4 | . | TRBJ2-1
TGTGCCAGCAGCCGCCCCATTGGTCCGCGGGGGGCCCAAGAGACCCAGTACTTC | CASSRPIGPRGAQETQYF | TRBD2 | TRBV7-9 | . | TRBJ2-5
TGCGCCAGCCGGGTACGCCAAGAGACCCAGTACTTC | CASRVRQETQYF | . | TRBV5-1 | . | TRBJ2-5
TGTGCCAGCAGTGACACGGGGAGTAGGGATTCACCCCTCCACTTT | CASSDTGSRDSPLHF | . | TRBV6-4 | . | TRBJ1-6
TGTGCCAGCAGCGTAGAAACACCCGGAAACACCATATATTTT | CASSVETPGNTIYF | . | TRBV9 | few | TRBJ1-3
TGTGCCAGCAGCGTCGGGACAGCATCCTACGAGCAGTACTTC | CASSVGTASYEQYF | TRBD1 | TRBV9 | . | TRBJ2-7
TGTGCCAGCAGCCAAGACCCCACAGAAACCCATGGCTACACCTTC | CASSQDPTETHGYTF | . | TRBV4-2 | . | TRBJ1-2
TGTGCCAGTAGTACTATTATGGCGGGGGGCTTTTATGGCTACACCTTC | CASSTIMAGGFYGYTF | . | TRBV19 | . | TRBJ1-2
TGTGCCAGCAGCTTTACAGGACAGGGGAGCGAGCAGTACTTC | CASSFTGQGSEQYF | TRBD1 | TRBV11-2 | . | TRBJ2-7
TGTGCCAGCAGCGTAGGGGCCGGCGAGCAGTACTTC | CASSVGAGEQYF | . | TRBV9 | . | TRBJ2-7
TGTGCCTGGTCACCGGGGGGGGTTCGACCGAACAATAATGAAAAACTGTTTTTT | CAWSPGGVRPNNNEKLFF | . | TRBV30 | . | TRBJ1-4
TGTGCCAGCAGCCCCGGACTAGCGGGGAGCACAGATACGCAGTATTTT | CASSPGLAGSTDTQYF | TRBD2 | TRBV13 | . | TRBJ2-3
TGCGCCAGCAGCGCCTCGGGACAGGCCTACGAGCAGTACTTC | CASSASGQAYEQYF | TRBD1 | TRBV5-1 | . | TRBJ2-7
TGTGCCACCAGCAGAGAACCGACAGGGAGGAATTCACCCCTCCACTTT | CATSREPTGRNSPLHF | TRBD1 | TRBV15 | . | TRBJ1-6
TGTGCCAGTAGTATCCCCAGCGATGGGTCGGATACGCAGTATTTT | CASSIPSDGSDTQYF | . | TRBV19 | once | TRBJ2-3
TGTGCCTGGAGTCTAGGGGGTTTAGACACAGATACGCAGTATTTT | CAWSLGGLDTDTQYF | . | TRBV30 | once | TRBJ2-3
TGTGCCAGTAGTATAGATGCCCTCCGCGGTGAGCAGTTCTTC | CASSIDALRGEQFF | . | TRBV19 | . | TRBJ2-1
TGTGCCAGCAGTGAAGGTGGGTTGCGGACAGGGAACTATGGCTACACCTTC | CASSEGGLRTGNYGYTF | TRBD1 | TRBV6-1 | . | TRBJ1-2
TGTGCCAGCAGCTTAGGCTACAGTTCCGACGAGCAGTACTTC | CASSLGYSSDEQYF | . | TRBV7-2 | once | TRBJ2-7